This TCR beta chain was sequenced during a study of molecular identifiers for immune sequencing clone quantification. The germline V gene encodes CDR1 ENHRY and CDR2 SYGVKD. The V and J ends lost 3 bases and 5 bases respectively, with 10 bases between them. The CDR3 extends over 13 amino acids. From the PCR reads, TCRdb called clonotypes with MiXCR, one entry per CDR3 protein. The sample consists of about 36,000 distinct CDR3 sequences, around 18% of them appearing once. The table lists this clonotype with many counts. The V call is TRBV10-3, the J call TRBJ2-5; D not certain. The source material was naive CD8+ T cells from blood, with Jurkat cell RNA spiked in. Subset denoted: FACS-sorted CD8+CD4-CCR7+CD45RA+ naive T cells. This receptor was identified in a human donor in good health. Some libraries in this study had Jurkat cell RNA spiked in. The CDR3 spells CAISEWQLETQYF. In DNA form, the CDR3 reads TGTGCCATCAGTGAATGGCAGTTGGAGACCCAGTACTTC.